Reported below is one TCR beta chain. Its antigen is undetermined. V dropped 8 bases and J dropped 6; count of bases not matched to a gene: 7. Germline-derived CDR1 and CDR2 are ENHRY and SYGVKD. The CDR3 has 15 residues. The data were obtained in a study of brain T cells in children with intractable seizures. Sequencing was limited to surgery cases with top T cell transcript signatures in brain tissue. Patients received at least one anti-epileptic drug before surgery. Study conclusions and caveats: Viral specificity was inferred only from CDR3 similarity; HCMV serostatus was unknown. Clones missing pre-surgery may reflect undersampling of that blood sample.

This table comes from immunoSEQ multiplex PCR, and its TCRdb copy is limited to in-frame clones, with some not included. The sample lists 110,000 or so clones, 94% seen once, with 3.8% in the top ten. This receptor was obtained from a boy under two years old with hemimegalencephaly and intractable seizures. The sample was peripheral blood, taken at surgery. The chain couples TRBV10-3 to TRBJ2-3; 14 nucleotides line up with TRBD2. Written as DNA, the CDR3 is TGTGCCATCCAGGGACTAGCGGGAGCCGGTGATACGCAGTATTTT. Its translation: CAIQGLAGAGDTQYF.